The 22 T cell receptor beta chains below were found in one sample sequenced in a study of blood T cell repertoires in COVID-19. Generated by immunoSEQ multiplex PCR, the TCRdb table keeps only in-frame clones and is missing some. The sample holds roughly 100,000 clones, around 87% seen once. Source material: peripheral blood. The receptors originated from a woman aged 45-60 years with COVID-19, enrolled during active disease.

The rearrangement joins TRBV20-1 to TRBJ1-2; the D is unclear. V dropped 6 bases and J dropped 2 bases, with 7 bases sitting between them. The CDR3 contains 11 residues. The germline CDR1 and CDR2 sequences are DFQATT and SNEGSKA (reference sequence). The CDR3 here is CSAPENYGYTF. The CDR3 bases are TGCAGTGCCCCGGAGAACTATGGCTACACCTTC.

This rearrangement joins TRBV11-2 to TRBJ2-1; 10 positions match TRBD2. Germline CDR1 is SGHAT and CDR2 is FQNNGV. This CDR3 has 15 residues. Trimming took 5 bases from V and 5 from J; bases not matched to a gene: 6. CDR3 region: CASSARTSGNNEQFF. In DNA, the CDR3 is TGTGCCAGCAGCGCAAGGACTAGCGGTAACAATGAGCAGTTCTTC. The full variable domain, its missing parts supplied by reference TRBV11-2 and TRBJ2-1, is EAGVAQSPRYKIIEKRQSVAFWCNPISGHATLYWYQQILGQGPKLLIQFQNNGVVDDSQLPKDRFSAERLKGVDSTLKIQPAKLEDSAVYLCASSARTSGNNEQFFGPGTRLTVL.

This clone came up once. The genes are TRBV3-1 (or the pseudogene TRBV3-2) and TRBJ2-5; 9 bases are shared with TRBD1. This CDR3 has 14 residues. From germline, CDR1 is LGHDT and CDR2 YNNKEL (reference sequence). With 4 bases clipped from V and 6 bases from J, the junction kept 6 bases outside the gene matches. CDR3 nucleotides: TGTGCCAGCAGCCCGACCGGGACAGGGAAGACCCAGTACTTC. Protein product: CASSPTGTGKTQYF.

The CDR3 region is CASSYSSASEADTQYF. Here the CDR3 DNA reads TGTGCCAGCAGTTACTCTTCGGCTAGCGAGGCAGATACGCAGTATTTT. The chain recombines TRBV6-5 with TRBJ2-3, with D maybe TRBD2 (6 bases). Germline CDR1 and CDR2: MNHEY and SVGAGI. This CDR3 is built from 16 residues. V gave up 0 bases and J gave up 4 bases, with 14 bases separating them.

This chain joins TRBV19 and TRBJ2-3; weak D call: TRBD1 (6 bases). Germline-derived CDR1 and CDR2 are LNHDA and SQIVND (reference sequence). V was clipped by 0 bases and J by 1 base, with 8 bases between them. The CDR3 length is 15 residues. CDR3 residues: CASSIDRTGTDTQYF. The CDR3 nucleotides read TGTGCCAGTAGTATAGACCGGACAGGCACAGATACGCAGTATTTT.

The chain carries TRBV6-5 and TRBJ1-6; weak D call: TRBD1 (6 bases). The germline V gene encodes CDR1 MNHEY and CDR2 SVGAGI. V lost 5 bases to trimming and J lost 7 bases, with 15 bases between them. The length of the CDR3 is 15 residues. The CDR3 DNA follows: TGTGCCAGCAGTCTTGGGGGGGCGCCGAATTCACCCCTCCACTTT. Protein: CASSLGGAPNSPLHF.

This rearrangement joins TRBV19 to TRBJ1-1; tentatively, D is TRBD1 (6 bases). Trimming removed 6 bases at V and 0 bases at J, with 14 bases between. CDR1 LNHDA and CDR2 SQIVND come from the germline V gene (reference sequence). The CDR3 length is 15 residues. The CDR3 DNA is TGTGCCAGTAGGGCCGGACAGACCCTGAACACTGAAGCTTTCTTT. It encodes CASRAGQTLNTEAFF.

The chain combines TRBV6-2 or TRBV6-3 with TRBJ1-4, with 8 bases lining up with TRBD1. The CDR3 loop spans 15 amino acids. With V trimmed by 6 bases and J by 3 bases, 6 bases remained unmatched. Germline V gives CDR1 MNHEY, CDR2 SVGEGT. The CDR3, as DNA: TGTGCCAGCAGCCCGCCGACAGGGGCTAATGAAAAACTGTTTTTT. It is translated as CASSPPTGANEKLFF.

J is TRBJ2-3 and V is TRBV9, with D maybe TRBD1 (6 bases). This CDR3 has 15 residues. Trimming cost V 0 bases and J 1 base, with 9 bases left between them. Germline V lookup: CDR1 SGDLS, CDR2 YYNGEE. The CDR3 reads CASSVGHRGTDTQYF. The CDR3 nucleotides read TGTGCCAGCAGCGTAGGGCACAGGGGCACAGATACGCAGTATTTT.

The CDR3 bases are TGTGCCAGCAGTTTGACAGGGCCTAGGGATCGGCCCCAGCATTTT. Residues: CASSLTGPRDRPQHF. The V call is TRBV28, the J call TRBJ1-5; 7 bases fit TRBD1. Germline lookup yields CDR1 MDHEN and CDR2 SYDVKM. The V gene end was trimmed by 3 bases and the J gene end by 9 bases; junction bases not matched to a gene: 11. This CDR3 is 15 amino acids long. The full variable domain, rest sourced from reference TRBV28 and TRBJ1-5, is DVKVTQSSRYLVKRTGEKVFLECVQDMDHENMFWYRQDPGLGLRLIYFSYDVKMKEKGDIPEGYSVSREKKERFSLILESASTNQTSMYLCASSLTGPRDRPQHFGDGTRLSIL.

The chain joins TRBV7-6 to TRBJ2-6, with D perhaps matching TRBD2 (5 bases). Germline loops: CDR1 SGHVS, CDR2 FNYEAQ. V was clipped by 8 bases and J by 3 bases, with 5 bases between them. There are 12 residues in the CDR3. CDR3 sequence: CASGGGANVLTF. The CDR3 DNA reads as TGTGCCAGCGGAGGTGGGGCCAACGTCCTGACTTTC.

V is TRBV6-5 and J is TRBJ2-5; TRBD2 aligns across 9 bases. The J segment lost 5 bases and the V segment lost 5 bases, leaving 6 bases of the junction unmatched. This CDR3 comprises 14 residues. Germline CDR1 reads MNHEY; CDR2 reads SVGAGI. The CDR3 here is CASSPGLAWETQYF. As DNA, the CDR3 is TGTGCCAGCAGTCCTGGACTAGCGTGGGAGACCCAGTACTTC.

V is TRBV5-4 and J is TRBJ2-7; 7 nucleotides align to TRBD1. The CDR3 covers 15 residues. V shed 3 bases, J shed 5 bases, and the junction held 11 bases outside the gene matches. From germline, CDR1 is SGHNT and CDR2 YYREEE (reference sequence). This CDR3 is CASSSAGTAKNEQYF. The CDR3 DNA is TGTGCCAGCAGCTCCGCCGGGACAGCCAAGAACGAGCAGTACTTC.

V gene TRBV6-2 or TRBV6-3 combines with J gene TRBJ2-3; D is perhaps TRBD1 (5 bases). CDR3 length equals 15 residues. The V end lost 4 bases, the J end lost 3 bases, and 14 bases lay between the germline ends. Per the germline V gene, CDR1 is MNHEY and CDR2 is SVGEGT. The CDR3 DNA reads TGTGCCAGCAGTTTCCAGGGCGCAGGGACAGATACGCAGTATTTT. Protein: CASSFQGAGTDTQYF.

The chain employs TRBV6-6 and TRBJ1-1, with 7 bases identical to TRBD1. CDR3 length equals 13 residues. Germline CDR1 reads MNHNY; CDR2 reads SVGAGI (reference sequence). J gave up 1 base and V 5 bases, and 1 base lay outside the gene matches. CDR3 protein: CASSGDRNTEAFF. The CDR3 nucleotides read TGTGCCAGCAGTGGGGACAGGAACACTGAAGCTTTCTTT.

The V gene is TRBV18, the J gene TRBJ2-1, with D unclear. Germline V lookup: CDR1 KGHSH, CDR2 LQKENI. The CDR3 extends over 17 amino acids. V lost 2 bases and J 0 bases, leaving 14 bases between the germline ends. CDR3 region: CASSPRNSWSSYNEQFF. The DNA of the CDR3 is TGTGCCAGCTCACCAAGGAATAGCTGGAGCTCCTACAATGAGCAGTTCTTC.

CDR3 in amino acids: CASSRRGRGLKENIQYF. CDR3 nucleotides: TGTGCCAGCTCCCGACGGGGACGGGGACTCAAAGAAAACATTCAGTACTTC. This chain connects TRBV28 to TRBJ2-4; weak D call: TRBD2 (6 bases). The germline V and J ends were trimmed by 8 bases and 5 bases, with 25 bases remaining between them. CDR3 length equals 17 residues. Germline V gene data show CDR1 as MDHEN and CDR2 as SYDVKM.

The chain carries TRBV7-9 and TRBJ2-3, with TRBD1 matching over 7 bases. J was trimmed by 1 base and V by 5 bases; bases with no gene match: 3. The germline V gene has CDR1 SEHNR and CDR2 FQNEAQ (reference sequence). The CDR3 runs 14 residues. CDR3 residues: CASSPGQGTDTQYF. CDR3 coding DNA: TGTGCCAGCAGCCCAGGACAGGGCACAGATACGCAGTATTTT.

The V gene is TRBV24-1, the J gene TRBJ2-3; 11 bases match TRBD2. V lost 4 bases to trimming and J lost 2 bases; unmatched junction nucleotides: 13. Germline CDR1 and CDR2: KGHDR and SFDVKD. The CDR3 sequence is 19 residues long. CDR3 sequence: CATSESASGGSFLTDTQYF. CDR3 nucleotide sequence: TGTGCCACCAGTGAATCAGCTAGCGGGGGGTCCTTCCTCACAGATACGCAGTATTTT.

In its sample, this clone was seen once. V and J are TRBV6-5 and TRBJ1-2; D is perhaps TRBD1 (6 bases). The CDR3 is made up of 14 amino acids. V was cut by 6 bases and J by 8 bases, with 19 bases left in between. CDR1 is MNHEY and CDR2 is SVGAGI in the germline V gene. CDR3 amino acids: CASRPPSRGWGYTF. CDR3 nucleotides: TGTGCCAGCAGACCACCGAGCAGGGGCTGGGGCTACACCTTC.

This clone was seen a single time. This chain uses TRBV6-4 with TRBJ1-6; D not resolved. The CDR3 is made up of 13 amino acids. Germline CDR1 is MRHNA and CDR2 is SNTAGT. V was shortened by 7 bases and J by 4 bases, with 8 bases between the two germline ends. CDR3 region: CASKDGYNSPLHF. The CDR3 nucleotides read TGTGCCAGCAAAGACGGGTATAATTCACCCCTCCACTTT.

As to this clone: In the same sample, other DNA sequences code for this CDR3. The chain is built from TRBV30 and TRBJ2-7; D is perhaps TRBD2 (5 bases). V lost 0 bases to trimming and J lost 3 bases, with 6 bases between them. The CDR3 runs 12 residues. Germline CDR1 and CDR2: GTSNPN and SVGIG (reference sequence). The CDR3 protein is CAWSVRGYEQYF. CDR3 sequence (DNA): TGTGCCTGGAGTGTACGGGGCTACGAGCAGTACTTC.